The 26 T cell receptor beta chains below all came from one sample that was sequenced in a study of blood T cell repertoires in COVID-19. The assay was immunoSEQ multiplex PCR, and TCRdb's table has in-frame clones only and misses some. The repertoire holds roughly 300,000 clones, with approximately 84% as singletons. Sequencing used peripheral blood. Receptor source: a human donor with COVID-19, enrolled during active disease. The donor label of this sample is uncertain.

This rearrangement joins TRBV5-1 to TRBJ1-2; 7 bases map to TRBD1. In germline, CDR1 is SGHRS, CDR2 YFSETQ. The ends lost 4 bases at V and 4 bases at J; junction bases unmatched: 10. The CDR3 has 15 amino acids. DNA of the CDR3: TGCGCCAGCAGCCCGGGACAGACGACGATCTATGGCTACACCTTC. This encodes CASSPGQTTIYGYTF. Using reference TRBV5-1 and TRBJ1-2 for the parts outside the CDR3, the full variable domain is KAGVTQTPRYLIKTRGQQVTLSCSPISGHRSVSWYQQTPGQGLQFLFEYFSETQRNKGNFPGRFSGRQFSNSRSEMNVSTLELGDSALYLCASSPGQTTIYGYTFGSGTRLTVV.

The CDR3 sequence is CASSVRQGSTGYTF. As DNA, the CDR3 is TGTGCCAGCAGCGTCAGACAGGGTTCCACCGGCTACACCTTC. V usage is TRBV7-9 and J usage is TRBJ1-2; 7 positions match TRBD1. This CDR3 comprises 14 residues. The trim removed 5 bases at V and 8 bases at J, leaving 11 bases unmatched. CDR1 SEHNR and CDR2 FQNEAQ come from the germline V gene (reference sequence).

This clone was seen only once. V and J are TRBV5-6 and TRBJ2-1; D not certain. The CDR3 is 16 residues long. Germline V gene data show CDR1 as SGHDT and CDR2 as YYEEEE. V was cut by 1 base and J by 6 bases, with 17 bases left in between. The CDR3 protein is CASSLLVEVGGNEQFF. The CDR3 DNA sequence: TGTGCCAGCAGCTTGCTGGTTGAGGTGGGTGGCAATGAGCAGTTCTTC.

The CDR3 DNA is TGTGCCAGCAGGCAGGGGACCCAAGAGACCCAGTACTTC. As protein: CASRQGTQETQYF. V and J are TRBV6-5 and TRBJ2-5; the D gene is possibly TRBD1 (6 bases). The V end lost 6 bases, the J end lost 1 base, and 9 bases lay between the germline ends. Germline CDR1 MNHEY, CDR2 SVGAGI. This CDR3 region has 13 residues.

The chain joins TRBV7-3 to TRBJ2-3, with 7 bases that match TRBD2. The length of the CDR3 is 14 residues. CDR1 SGHTA and CDR2 FQGTGA come from the germline V gene. V was clipped by 5 bases and J by 0 bases; unmatched bases: 2. In DNA form, the CDR3 reads TGTGCCAGCAGCCCACTAGCGAGCACAGATACGCAGTATTTT. It translates to CASSPLASTDTQYF.

The V gene is TRBV7-9, the J gene TRBJ2-7; a possible D gene is TRBD2 (5 bases). The CDR3 consists of 13 residues. The V gene lost 5 bases and the J gene lost 0 bases, with 8 bases spanning the gap. In germline, CDR1 is SEHNR, CDR2 FQNEAQ (reference sequence). CDR3: CASSPGNSYEQYF. As DNA, the CDR3 is TGTGCCAGCAGCCCCGGGAACTCCTACGAGCAGTACTTC. Based on the CDR3 plus reference TRBV7-9 and TRBJ2-7, the full variable domain is DTGVSQNPRHKITKRGQNVTFRCDPISEHNRLYWYRQTLGQGPEFLTYFQNEAQLEKSRLLSDRFSAERPKGSFSTLEIQRTEQGDSAMYLCASSPGNSYEQYFGPGTRLTVT.

The chain recombines TRBV25-1 with TRBJ2-7, with a weak D call TRBD2 (6 bases). CDR1 MGHDK and CDR2 SYGVNS come from the germline V gene. The CDR3 runs to 15 residues. Trimming pared 5 bases from V and 8 bases from J, leaving 22 bases between. The CDR3 region is CASSRDRDSDTKQYF. CDR3 nucleotides: TGTGCCAGCAGTAGAGACCGGGACTCGGATACGAAGCAGTACTTC.

The chain uses TRBV27 and TRBJ2-7, with 7 bases that match TRBD2. In germline, CDR1 is MNHEY, CDR2 SMNVEV (reference sequence). Trimming took 5 bases from V and 2 from J; bases not matched to a gene: 15. The CDR3 has 17 amino acids. The CDR3 bases are TGTGCCAGCAGTCCCCGCCTAGGGAGCGGGAAGGCCTACGAGCAGTACTTC. Encoded protein: CASSPRLGSGKAYEQYF.

This rearrangement joins TRBV7-2 to TRBJ2-7, with 7 nucleotides matching TRBD2. There are 13 residues in the CDR3. Trimming removed 5 bases from V and 11 bases from J; junction bases left unmatched: 12. CDR1 is SGHTA, CDR2 FQGNSA, per germline. In DNA form, the CDR3 reads TGTGCCAGCAGCCACAGCGGGACGGTTCTCGAGTACTTC. Amino acid sequence: CASSHSGTVLEYF. The complete variable domain, with remaining parts taken from reference TRBV7-2 and TRBJ2-7, reads GAGVSQSPSNKVTEKGKDVELRCDPISGHTALYWYRQSLGQGLEFLIYFQGNSAPDKSGLPSDRFSAERTGGSVSTLTIQRTQQEDSAVYLCASSHSGTVLEYFGPGTRLTVT.

The chain employs TRBV3-1 (or the pseudogene TRBV3-2) and TRBJ2-3, with 12 bases that match TRBD2. This CDR3 comprises 17 residues. V shed 2 bases, J shed 1 base, and the junction held 4 bases outside the gene matches. CDR1 LGHDT and CDR2 YNNKEL come from the germline V gene (reference sequence). CDR3 sequence reads: CASSQHSSGRGTDTQYF. The CDR3 DNA reads as TGTGCCAGCAGCCAACATTCTAGCGGGAGGGGCACAGATACGCAGTATTTT.

This clone is a singleton in its sample. The gene calls are TRBV5-4 and TRBJ2-7; 7 nucleotides agree with TRBD1. The CDR3 sequence is 15 residues long. The germline gives CDR1 SGHNT, CDR2 YYREEE (reference sequence). V lost 0 bases, J lost 1 base, and 4 bases stayed unmatched. CDR3 residues: CASSLGEGQSYEQYF. The DNA for the CDR3 is TGTGCCAGCAGCTTGGGAGAGGGACAGTCCTACGAGCAGTACTTC.

The chain recombines TRBV9 with TRBJ2-7, with 9 positions matching TRBD1. This CDR3 spans 15 amino acids. Trimming at V came to 0 bases and at J to 3 bases, leaving 4 bases not matched to a gene. CDR1 is SGDLS, CDR2 YYNGEE, per germline. The CDR3 loop reads CASSVDLDRGYEQYF. Written as DNA, the CDR3 is TGTGCCAGCAGCGTAGACTTGGACAGGGGCTACGAGCAGTACTTC.

This clone showed up just once. The chain has TRBV6-6 and TRBJ2-6, with 7 positions matching TRBD1. Germline V gene data show CDR1 as MNHNY and CDR2 as SVGAGI (reference sequence). Trimming at V came to 6 bases and at J to 2 bases, leaving 4 bases not matched to a gene. The CDR3 has 15 amino acids. The CDR3, as DNA: TGTGCCAGCAGACAGGGGATCACTGGGGCCAACGTCCTGACTTTC. Protein product: CASRQGITGANVLTF.

This rearrangement joins TRBV7-6 to TRBJ2-7; 8 nucleotides align to TRBD1. The germline V gene has CDR1 SGHVS and CDR2 FNYEAQ. The CDR3 consists of 15 residues. Trimming cost V 1 base and J 2 bases; bases outside gene matches: 4. This CDR3 is CASSLGRTGPYEQYF. As DNA, the CDR3 is TGTGCCAGCAGCTTAGGGAGGACAGGGCCCTACGAGCAGTACTTC.

This chain uses TRBV6-6 with TRBJ1-6; 8 bases are a match to TRBD1. The trim removed 5 bases at V and 7 bases at J, leaving 10 bases unmatched. The CDR3 extends over 16 amino acids. Per germline, CDR1 MNHNY and CDR2 SVGAGI (reference sequence). The CDR3 is CASSRKYRDRNSPLHF. DNA for the CDR3: TGTGCCAGCAGTCGAAAGTACCGGGACAGGAATTCACCCCTCCACTTT.

The chain joins TRBV10-3 to TRBJ1-6, with 9 positions matching TRBD1. V dropped 3 bases and J dropped 2; count of bases not matched to a gene: 5. The germline V gene has CDR1 ENHRY and CDR2 SYGVKD. The CDR3 has 17 residues. The CDR3 coding sequence is TGTGCCATCAGTGACGGGGGACAGGGAACCTATAATTCACCCCTCCACTTT. Its translation is CAISDGGQGTYNSPLHF.

The V gene is TRBV5-1, the J gene TRBJ2-1, with TRBD2 matching over 10 bases. Trimming at V came to 0 bases and at J to 15 bases, leaving 12 bases not matched to a gene. Per the germline V gene, CDR1 is SGHRS and CDR2 is YFSETQ. The CDR3 runs to 15 residues. The CDR3: CASSLALGSGRARFF. The CDR3 DNA reads as TGCGCCAGCAGCTTGGCCCTGGGGAGCGGGAGGGCTCGGTTCTTC.

The chain combines TRBV27 with TRBJ2-1, with 7 bases aligning to TRBD2. This CDR3 spans 16 amino acids. The trim removed 2 bases at V and 6 bases at J, leaving 10 bases unmatched. Germline V lookup: CDR1 MNHEY, CDR2 SMNVEV (reference sequence). The CDR3 reads CASSLRRDYQANEQFF. DNA for the CDR3: TGTGCCAGCAGTTTACGCCGGGACTACCAGGCCAATGAGCAGTTCTTC.

The chain uses TRBV19 and TRBJ1-6; TRBD1 is a possible D gene (5 bases). Deletions cut 2 bases from V and 9 bases from J, with 32 bases between. CDR1 is LNHDA and CDR2 is SQIVND in the germline V gene (reference sequence). This CDR3 is 21 amino acids long. The CDR3 nucleotides read TGTGCCAGTAGTATAAGGAGGGGCGACTCCACAGGATCTTTCGGAAGTTCACCCCTCCACTTT. Amino acid sequence: CASSIRRGDSTGSFGSSPLHF.

The V and J genes are TRBV12-5 and TRBJ1-1; D unclear. This CDR3 contains 18 residues. The germline V and J ends were trimmed by 3 bases and 0 bases, with 20 bases remaining between them. CDR1 and CDR2 from the germline V gene are LGHNT and FRNRAP. The CDR3 protein is CASGFPSSSTRLNTEAFF. The CDR3 nucleotides are TGTGCTAGTGGTTTCCCAAGTTCTAGCACTAGGTTGAACACTGAAGCTTTCTTT. Full variable domain (outside the CDR3, taken from reference TRBV12-5 and TRBJ1-1): DARVTQTPRHKVTEMGQEVTMRCQPILGHNTVFWYRQTMMQGLELLAYFRNRAPLDDSGMPKDRFSAEMPDATLATLKIQPSEPRDSAVYFCASGFPSSSTRLNTEAFFGQGTRLTVV.

This clone came up a few times. The genes are TRBV5-4 and TRBJ2-7; the match to TRBD2 covers 8 bases. Germline V gene data show CDR1 as SGHNT and CDR2 as YYREEE (reference sequence). CDR3 length: 15 amino acids. The V gene end was trimmed by 4 bases and the J gene end by 2 bases; junction bases not matched to a gene: 8. The CDR3 bases are TGTGCCAGCAGCCCAACCGGGACTAGACCCTACGAGCAGTACTTC. Translating gives CASSPTGTRPYEQYF.

The chain joins TRBV10-3 to TRBJ2-3; TRBD2 aligns across 9 bases. The V gene's germline CDR1 is ENHRY and CDR2 SYGVKD. V shed 4 bases and J 0 bases; nucleotides not matched to a gene: 5. This CDR3 has 16 residues. CDR3 sequence (DNA): TGTGCCATCAGTGGCTTAGCGGGGGACAGCACAGATACGCAGTATTTT. It is translated as CAISGLAGDSTDTQYF.

J is TRBJ2-2 and V is TRBV28, with TRBD2 matching over 15 bases. Germline values: CDR1 MDHEN, CDR2 SYDVKM. V lost 6 bases and J lost 7; bases outside the gene matches: 6. The CDR3 length is 16 residues. The CDR3 is CASRLGLAGGLGELFF. In nucleotides, the CDR3 is TGTGCCAGCAGGCTCGGACTAGCGGGAGGGCTCGGGGAGCTGTTTTTT.

This chain joins TRBV6-6 and TRBJ2-1; 10 bases are shared with TRBD2. This CDR3 has 15 amino acids. V gave up 5 bases and J gave up 4 bases; unmatched junction bases: 5. The germline V gene encodes CDR1 MNHNY and CDR2 SVGAGI (reference sequence). CDR3 protein: CASSTWTSGYNEQFF. The CDR3 DNA sequence: TGTGCCAGCAGTACGTGGACTAGCGGATACAATGAGCAGTTCTTC.

This clone has only one observation. The rearrangement uses TRBV28 and TRBJ1-4, with D possibly being TRBD1 (6 bases). The CDR3 is 16 amino acids. V lost 4 bases and J lost 8, with 20 bases in between. Germline loops: CDR1 MDHEN, CDR2 SYDVKM. CDR3 in DNA: TGTGCCAGCAGTTCTTTTCGGGCAGGGGCTGGCGAAAAACTGTTTTTT. It codes for CASSSFRAGAGEKLFF.

Of note for this clone: Other DNA sequences of this sample code for an identical CDR3. The genes are TRBV6-2 or TRBV6-3 and TRBJ1-5, with a weak D call TRBD1 (5 bases). Germline V lookup: CDR1 MNHEY, CDR2 SVGEGT. Between the trimmed V and J ends, which lost 2 bases and 6 bases, there was a span of 8 bases. The CDR3 contains 13 residues. CDR3 DNA sequence: TGTGCCAGCAGTTACAGGGGCGGTCAGCCCCAGCATTTT. Protein sequence: CASSYRGGQPQHF.